This T cell receptor beta chain originates from a study of control samples from healthy donors and cancer patients. CDR3 size: 14 residues. V lost 4 bases and J lost 8, with 17 bases in between. Germline assignment: CDR1 MNHEY and CDR2 SMNVEV (reference sequence). The protocol was immunoSEQ multiplex PCR, while the TCRdb copy is restricted to in-frame clones and leaves out a portion. The sample lists roughly 86,000 clones; 90% were seen once. The TCR originated in a young woman in good health. This chain links TRBV27 with TRBJ1-2, with D tentatively TRBD1 (6 bases). The sequencing sample was made of blood. For the CDR3, the DNA is TGTGCCAGCAGTTGGGGGGCGGGCAGGGTCGGCTACACCTTC. Amino acid sequence: CASSWGAGRVGYTF.